Reported below is one T cell receptor beta chain. The record originates from a study of T-cell reconstitution after alpha-beta-depleted transplantation in children. Germline CDR1 reads MNHEY; CDR2 reads SMNVEV (reference sequence). V was trimmed by 1 base and J by 0 bases, leaving 18 bases between them. CDR3 length: 18 amino acids. Unique molecular identifiers were used in preparing the TCRbeta library. TCRdb reprocessed the PCR reads via MiXCR and lists one record per CDR3 protein. The sample lists roughly 500,000 distinct CDR3 sequences; around a third were seen once. This TCR was recovered from a human donor who donated a stem cell graft to a child with aplastic anemia. The chain is built from TRBV27 and TRBJ1-1; D not certain. The specimen comprised PBMCs from the stem cell graft donor, sampled from the stem cell graft. CDR3 loop: CASSLFSPGSPVNTEAFF. CDR3 DNA sequence: TGTGCCAGCAGTTTATTCTCTCCGGGGAGTCCAGTGAACACTGAAGCTTTCTTT.